A selection of T cell receptor beta chains follows, all from one sample in a study of PD-1 blockade in classical Hodgkin lymphoma. Assay used: immunoSEQ multiplex PCR; TCRdb lists only in-frame clones, some missing. The sample holds some 53,000 clones, 86% seen once. Sequencing was performed on peripheral blood mononuclear cells (PBMCs), taken before the fourth cycle of nivolumab. All receptors derive from a human donor with classical Hodgkin lymphoma. Each CDR3 is given with its conserved first and last residue.

j_call,v_call,cdr3_aa
TRBJ2-5,TRBV13,CASSPHGETQYF
TRBJ1-3,TRBV29-1,CSVVRGFANTIYF
TRBJ2-3,TRBV29-1,CSVEGQGIADTQYF
TRBJ1-5,TRBV27,CASSLWVGQPQHF
TRBJ2-1,TRBV5-4,CASSPGLSKDSYNEQFF
TRBJ2-7,TRBV28,CASRATGEKFGEQYF
TRBJ2-1,TRBV7-9,CASSLGTVVSNEQFF
TRBJ2-3,TRBV5-4,CASSSIGTGNTDTQYF
TRBJ2-2,TRBV9,CASSPNTGELFF
TRBJ2-3,TRBV7-2,CASSLGGARRTDTQYF
TRBJ1-2,TRBV6-1,CASRIGYGYTF
TRBJ2-7,TRBV20-1,CSANRVAEQYF
TRBJ2-3,TRBV5-1,CASSLDGTYTQYF
TRBJ2-1,TRBV28,CASRPPDGDNEQFF
TRBJ2-4,TRBV18,CASRGADIQYF
TRBJ1-1,TRBV5-5,CASSLEDRSNTEAFF
TRBJ2-3,TRBV21-1,CASSKGRGRNTDTQYF
TRBJ1-1,TRBV7-9,CASSLGFRGMNTEAFF
TRBJ2-7,TRBV5-1,CASSLPSTGDEQYF
TRBJ1-1,TRBV7-8,CASSLGGADITEAFF
TRBJ2-7,TRBV9,CASRSRGGHEQYF
TRBJ1-5,TRBV6-1,CASSLRGLGDQPQHF
TRBJ2-1,TRBV2,CASTPDRYNEQFF
TRBJ2-7,TRBV11-2,CASSLSSRGTYEQYF
TRBJ1-2,TRBV27,CASSLAGQNYGYTF
TRBJ2-5,TRBV10-3,CAISESSPSQETQYF
TRBJ2-1,TRBV19,CASSPMTTGHRFHEQFF
TRBJ1-4,TRBV4-3,CASSQEVQGAFEKLFF
TRBJ1-2,TRBV6-6,CASSPYRDRDGYTF
TRBJ2-7,TRBV6-6,CASSYGGNYEQYF
TRBJ1-1,TRBV11-2,CASSLSHRGQRFTEAFF
TRBJ2-2,TRBV29-1,CSVDWGQRDTGELFF
TRBJ1-4,TRBV10-3,CAISESGQGVEKLFF
TRBJ2-7,TRBV5-1,CASSSGTSGRVSYEQYF
TRBJ2-4,TRBV28,CASSILHKGITAKNIQYF